This T cell receptor beta chain was captured in a study of blood T cell repertoires in COVID-19. The CDR3 spans 12 residues. Trimming took 6 bases from V and 7 from J; bases not matched to a gene: 4. Data came from immunoSEQ multiplex PCR; TCRdb stores just in-frame clones and leaves some out. This repertoire shows under 40,000 clones, around 87% found once; its top ten account for around 24%. The origin of this receptor is a man aged 45-60 years with active or convalescent COVID-19. The specimen sequenced was peripheral blood. This rearrangement joins TRBV12-3 or TRBV12-4 to TRBJ1-1; 8 bases map to TRBD1. The DNA of the CDR3 is TGTGCCAGCAGCCAGGACAGGGTTGAAGCTTTCTTT. Protein: CASSQDRVEAFF.